Following are 32 T cell receptor beta chains from one sample sequenced in a study of regulatory T cells in long-lasting Graves disease. Time point reported: persistent/refractory GD, antithyroid drugs over 5 years with positive TRAb. From RNA extracted from PBMCs, the TCR library was made. Sequencing libraries for TCR beta were prepared with iRepertoire HTBI primers and Arm-PCR of CDR3 regions. TCRdb re-called the multiplex PCR reads with MiXCR, one entry per CDR3 protein. Among roughly 400,000 distinct CDR3 sequences listed, roughly 20% were seen once. This specimen consisted of peripheral blood mononuclear cells (PBMCs), obtained when the disease was refractory, from a patient treated with antithyroid drugs. These receptors all come from a female donor with Graves disease.

This clonotype was seen only once. The V and J genes are TRBV7-9 and TRBJ1-5; D not resolved. The CDR3 has 12 residues. Germline V CDR1 and CDR2: SEHNR, FQNEAQ (reference sequence). The V gene lost 5 bases and the J gene lost 7 bases, with 9 bases spanning the gap. CDR3 sequence (DNA): TGTGCCAGCAGCGTGGGAGAGCAGCCCCAGCATTTT. Translating gives CASSVGEQPQHF.

Ten or more counts support this clonotype. Here the CDR3 DNA reads TGCAGCGTTACCGCCATGAACACTGAAGCTTTCTTT. Encoded protein: CSVTAMNTEAFF. The chain links TRBV29-1 to TRBJ1-1; D ambiguous. Germline CDR1 reads SQVTM; CDR2 reads ANQGSEA. The V end lost 5 bases, the J end lost 0 bases, and 7 bases lay between the germline ends. The CDR3 loop spans 12 amino acids.

This clonotype was seen ten or more times. V is TRBV6-1 and J is TRBJ2-7, with unresolved D. This CDR3 contains 16 residues. Trimming removed 6 bases at V and 2 bases at J, with 20 bases between. From germline, CDR1 is MNHNS and CDR2 SASEGT. This chain's CDR3 is CASRAPLGRSAYEQYF. The CDR3 nucleotides read TGTGCCAGCAGGGCCCCCCTAGGCCGATCAGCCTACGAGCAGTACTTC.

Remarks on this clonotype: A read error is the likely source, as a far larger clone sits one nucleotide away. The chain uses TRBV28 and TRBJ2-4; 11 bases are a match to TRBD2. The last part of the DNA fits TRBJ2-5 better; the J call may be wrong. The CDR3 totals 18 residues. Germline CDR1 and CDR2: MDHEN and SYDVKM. The CDR3 nucleotides are TGTGCCAGCAGTTCCTCTGTCGCGACTAGCGGGATGCCAGAGACCCAGTACTTC. Translation: CASSSSVATSGMPETQYF.

This clonotype has ten or more counts. This chain uses TRBV6-1 with TRBJ1-1; D might be TRBD1 (5 bases). The V end lost 6 bases, the J end lost 1 base, and 21 bases lay between the germline ends. Germline-derived CDR1 and CDR2 are MNHNS and SASEGT. CDR3 length: 17 residues. In nucleotides, the CDR3 is TGTGCCAGCAGCCGGAATATTTTTGGGGGGGGGAACACTGAAGCTTTCTTT. Translation gives CASSRNIFGGGNTEAFF.

This clonotype was detected only a few times. The CDR3 loop reads CAWSSTGDEQYF. The CDR3 DNA is TGTGCCTGGAGTTCCACAGGGGACGAGCAGTACTTC. The chain uses TRBV30 and TRBJ2-7, with 7 bases matching TRBD1. Germline assignment: CDR1 GTSNPN and CDR2 SVGIG (reference sequence). There are 12 residues in the CDR3. With 2 bases clipped from V and 5 bases from J, the junction kept 3 bases outside the gene matches.

The chain links TRBV5-4 to TRBJ2-5; a possible D gene is TRBD2 (7 bases). V gave up 0 bases and J gave up 5 bases, with 14 bases separating them. CDR1 is SGHNT, CDR2 YYREEE, per germline (reference sequence). This CDR3 spans 15 amino acids. In DNA, the CDR3 is TGTGCCAGCAGCTTGGCCCGGGGGGCTGGGGAGACCCAGTACTTC. It is translated as CASSLARGAGETQYF.

The sample holds many counts of this clonotype. Written as DNA, the CDR3 is TGTGCCAGCAGCCTAGGGACAGTTAGGGATGAAAAACTGTTTTTT. It encodes CASSLGTVRDEKLFF. The chain combines TRBV11-2 with TRBJ1-4, with 7 bases that match TRBD1. CDR3 size: 15 residues. Germline values: CDR1 SGHAT, CDR2 FQNNGV. Trimming at V came to 5 bases and at J to 6 bases, leaving 9 bases not matched to a gene.

In its sample, this clonotype was seen a few times. J is TRBJ1-5 and V is TRBV7-2; unclear D gene. Trimming shortened V by 5 bases and J by 1 base, and 3 bases separated the two germline ends. In germline, CDR1 is SGHTA, CDR2 FQGNSA. The CDR3 consists of 12 residues. The CDR3 DNA reads TGTGCCAGCAGCCTCAGCAATCAGCCCCAGCATTTT. The encoded protein is CASSLSNQPQHF.

This clonotype was detected a few times. The V gene is TRBV6-1, the J gene TRBJ1-5; 7 nucleotides line up with TRBD1. The CDR3 totals 13 residues. V lost 5 bases and J lost 4; bases outside the gene matches: 2. CDR1 is MNHNS, CDR2 SASEGT, per germline. The CDR3 loop is CASSRGLNQPQHF. CDR3 DNA sequence: TGTGCCAGCAGTAGGGGGCTGAATCAGCCCCAGCATTTT.

With regard to this clonotype: The junction and the germline gene differ at one end; a read error may be behind it. V usage is TRBV12-3 or TRBV12-4 and J usage is TRBJ2-2, with 9 positions matching TRBD1. The CDR3 is 15 amino acids. The DNA of the CDR3 is TGTGCCAGCAGGCCCGGGACAGGGCTCAGCGGGGAGCTGCTTTTT. Amino acid sequence: CASRPGTGLSGELLF.

The gene calls are TRBV13 and TRBJ2-5, with D unresolved. Between the trimmed V and J ends, which lost 1 base and 5 bases, there was a span of 8 bases. There are 13 residues in the CDR3. CDR1 is PRHDT and CDR2 is FYEKMQ in the germline V gene (reference sequence). The CDR3 DNA sequence: TGTGCCAGCAGCTTAGTCGGCGTTGAGACCCAGTACTTC. This translates into CASSLVGVETQYF.

This chain joins TRBV12-3 or TRBV12-4 and TRBJ2-3; TRBD2 aligns across 9 bases. V trimming: 6 bases; J trimming: 0 bases; junction bases outside the gene matches: 13. This CDR3 region has 18 residues. The CDR3 spells CASSNPGLADTSTDTQYF. As DNA, the CDR3 is TGTGCCAGCAGCAACCCGGGACTAGCAGACACTAGCACAGATACGCAGTATTTT.

The CDR3 is CASSRGGARIYQETQYF. For the CDR3, the DNA is TGTGCCAGCAGCCGCGGGGGGGCACGAATTTACCAAGAGACCCAGTACTTC. The rearrangement links TRBV7-2 to TRBJ2-5; 9 bases agree with TRBD2. Per the germline V gene, CDR1 is SGHTA and CDR2 is FQGNSA. The CDR3 is 17 amino acids. J lost 0 bases, V lost 5 bases, and 10 bases had no gene match.

The V gene is TRBV20-1, the J gene TRBJ2-1; maybe TRBD2 (5 bases). From germline, CDR1 is DFQATT and CDR2 SNEGSKA (reference sequence). The CDR3 length is 16 residues. Trimming cost V 0 bases and J 8 bases, with 20 bases left between them. This CDR3 is CSARDLRTAERDEQFF. As DNA, the CDR3 is TGCAGTGCTAGAGATTTGAGGACGGCGGAGAGGGATGAGCAGTTCTTC.

This clonotype was seen ten or more times. The rearrangement joins TRBV28 to TRBJ1-1; no clear D. CDR3 length equals 16 residues. The V end was cut by 2 bases, the J end by 0 bases, with 13 bases between. Germline CDR1 is MDHEN and CDR2 is SYDVKM. CDR3 amino acids: CASSLRVSPLNTEAFF. The DNA for the CDR3 is TGTGCCAGCAGTTTAAGGGTTAGCCCTCTGAACACTGAAGCTTTCTTT. Using reference TRBV28 and TRBJ1-1 for the parts outside the CDR3, the full variable domain is DVKVTQSSRYLVKRTGEKVFLECVQDMDHENMFWYRQDPGLGLRLIYFSYDVKMKEKGDIPEGYSVSREKKERFSLILESASTNQTSMYLCASSLRVSPLNTEAFFGQGTRLTVV.

The J gene is TRBJ2-7, the V gene TRBV20-1; TRBD2 aligns across 11 bases. The CDR3 extends over 14 amino acids. Losses at the gene ends were 5 bases for V and 2 bases for J; bases not matched to a gene: 5. Germline V gives CDR1 DFQATT, CDR2 SNEGSKA (reference sequence). The CDR3 loop reads CSAPLAGVPYEQYF. CDR3 nucleotides: TGCAGTGCTCCACTAGCGGGAGTACCCTACGAGCAGTACTTC.

The chain joins TRBV30 to TRBJ1-5; D ambiguous. The germline V and J ends were trimmed by 4 bases and 4 bases, with 11 bases remaining between them. The CDR3 has 13 amino acids. Germline V gene lookup returns CDR1 GTSNPN and CDR2 SVGIG (reference sequence). The CDR3 spells CAWNAGKNQPQHF. The CDR3 DNA sequence: TGTGCCTGGAATGCGGGGAAGAATCAGCCCCAGCATTTT.

This clonotype was detected many times. V and J are TRBV2 and TRBJ1-4; the match to TRBD1 covers 9 bases. This CDR3 is 14 amino acids long. Germline CDR1 is SNHLY and CDR2 is FYNNEI. The V gene end was trimmed by 4 bases and the J gene end by 4 bases; junction bases not matched to a gene: 1. In DNA form, the CDR3 reads TGTGCCAGCAGTGGACAGGGGGTTAATGAAAAACTGTTTTTT. Protein sequence: CASSGQGVNEKLFF.

The chain joins TRBV19 to TRBJ2-6; D remains ambiguous. CDR3 length: 18 residues. With 0 bases removed from V and 1 base from J, the gap between germline ends came to 13 bases. Germline V CDR1 and CDR2: LNHDA, SQIVND (reference sequence). The CDR3 DNA reads as TGTGCCAGTAGTATAGAACCCCCCCATAGGTCTGGGGCCAACGTCCTGACTTTC. Protein: CASSIEPPHRSGANVLTF.

This clonotype was seen only a few times. The V call is TRBV30, the J call TRBJ1-6; D is possibly TRBD1 (5 bases). The CDR3 is 11 amino acids. Looked up from germline, CDR1 is GTSNPN and CDR2 is SVGIG (reference sequence). The V end was cut by 3 bases, the J end by 13 bases, with 10 bases between. CDR3 bases: TGTGCCTGGAGCCGCGGGGGGCCCCTCCACTTT. Its protein is CAWSRGGPLHF.

The chain recombines TRBV15 with TRBJ1-6, with unresolved D. The V gene's germline CDR1 is LNHNV and CDR2 YYDKDF (reference sequence). This CDR3 is built from 16 residues. Deletions cut 5 bases from V and 0 bases from J, with 11 bases between. In nucleotides, the CDR3 is TGTGCCACCAGCCCTGTTCCGAGCTCCTATAATTCACCCCTCCACTTT. The encoded protein is CATSPVPSSYNSPLHF. Looking up the rest from reference TRBV15 and TRBJ1-6 gives the full variable domain: DAMVIQNPRYQVTQFGKPVTLSCSQTLNHNVMYWYQQKSSQAPKLLFHYYDKDFNNEADTPDNFQSRRPNTSFCFLDIRSPGLGDTAMYLCATSPVPSSYNSPLHFGNGTRLTVT.

This clonotype was seen many times. V usage is TRBV28 and J usage is TRBJ2-2; a possible D gene is TRBD2 (5 bases). CDR1 MDHEN and CDR2 SYDVKM come from the germline V gene. This CDR3 comprises 17 residues. The V end lost 2 bases, the J end lost 0 bases, and 13 bases lay between the germline ends. The CDR3 region is CASSLLPLGTNTGELFF. The DNA of the CDR3 is TGTGCCAGCAGTTTACTACCACTAGGGACGAACACCGGGGAGCTGTTTTTT.

In its sample, this clonotype was seen many times. The chain combines TRBV28 with TRBJ2-7; D perhaps matches TRBD2 (5 bases). Trimming pared 5 bases from V and 1 base from J, leaving 12 bases between. Germline V lookup: CDR1 MDHEN, CDR2 SYDVKM. The CDR3 sequence is 14 residues long. The CDR3 spells CASSPPRGSYEQYF. The CDR3 DNA reads as TGTGCCAGCAGTCCCCCTCGGGGTTCCTACGAGCAGTACTTC. Using reference TRBV28 and TRBJ2-7 for the parts outside the CDR3, the full variable domain is DVKVTQSSRYLVKRTGEKVFLECVQDMDHENMFWYRQDPGLGLRLIYFSYDVKMKEKGDIPEGYSVSREKKERFSLILESASTNQTSMYLCASSPPRGSYEQYFGPGTRLTVT.

Many counts were recorded for this clonotype. V is TRBV11-2 and J is TRBJ2-5; 7 nucleotides match TRBD2. CDR3 length: 15 residues. The junction had 7 bases not matched to a gene; V was cut back by 4 bases and J by 2 bases. Germline V gives CDR1 SGHAT, CDR2 FQNNGV. The CDR3 protein is CASSSVRDYQETQYF. DNA of the CDR3: TGTGCCAGCAGCTCGGTCCGGGACTATCAAGAGACCCAGTACTTC.

The chain's CDR3 is CSVSTSESYNEQFF. The CDR3 nucleotides are TGCAGCGTGTCAACTAGCGAGAGTTACAATGAGCAGTTCTTC. The chain links TRBV29-1 to TRBJ2-1, with TRBD2 identical over 7 bases. This CDR3 contains 14 residues. Losses at the gene ends were 6 bases for V and 4 bases for J; bases not matched to a gene: 9. Germline lookup yields CDR1 SQVTM and CDR2 ANQGSEA.

This clonotype was found many times. At one end, the junction sequence differs from germline, possibly due to a read error. The V and J genes are TRBV24-1 and TRBJ1-2, with 7 positions matching TRBD1. CDR3 length: 13 residues. CDR1 and CDR2 from the germline V gene are KGHDR and SFDVKD. The CDR3 DNA sequence: TGTGCCACCAGTGATACCCGACAGGGTGGGACCGCCTTC. It specifies CATSDTRQGGTAF.

This clonotype was recorded many times. The rearrangement uses TRBV2 and TRBJ1-5, with 7 bases matching TRBD1. The CDR3 has 14 amino acids. Germline loops: CDR1 SNHLY, CDR2 FYNNEI. V lost 7 bases and J lost 2; bases outside the gene matches: 5. In DNA form, the CDR3 reads TGTGCCAGCACCGGACAGGCGGGCAATCAGCCCCAGCATTTT. Its protein product is CASTGQAGNQPQHF.

V and J are TRBV4-1 and TRBJ2-7; no clear D. Trimming pared 1 base from V and 4 bases from J, leaving 8 bases between. Per the germline V gene, CDR1 is MGHRA and CDR2 is YSYEKL. The CDR3 contains 13 residues. The CDR3 reads CASSQVQSYEQYF. The CDR3 DNA follows: TGCGCCAGCAGCCAAGTACAATCATACGAGCAGTACTTC.

This clonotype was picked up a small number of times. The rearrangement joins TRBV6-1 to TRBJ2-6; 13 bases line up with TRBD2. Germline values: CDR1 MNHNS, CDR2 SASEGT. The CDR3 covers 17 residues. After removal of 5 bases from V and 0 bases from J, the junction contained 1 base not matched to a gene. Here the CDR3 DNA reads TGTGCCAGCAGTCGACTAGCGGGAGGCTCTGGGGCCAACGTCCTGACTTTC. This encodes CASSRLAGGSGANVLTF.

This clonotype was observed a handful of times. The CDR3 sequence: CASSSDSHSGNTIYF. The DNA of the CDR3 is TGTGCCAGCAGCTCTGACAGTCACTCTGGAAACACCATATATTTT. The chain couples TRBV11-2 to TRBJ1-3; D possibly corresponds to TRBD1 (5 bases). The CDR3 covers 15 residues. The germline V and J ends were trimmed by 4 bases and 0 bases, with 10 bases remaining between them. Per germline, CDR1 SGHAT and CDR2 FQNNGV.

This clonotype was seen ten or more times. The rearrangement links TRBV7-2 to TRBJ1-2; 7 nucleotides align to TRBD1. In germline, CDR1 is SGHTA, CDR2 FQGNSA. Trimming took 1 base from V and 4 from J; bases not matched to a gene: 0. CDR3 length: 13 amino acids. The CDR3: CASSLGQGYGYTF. Here the CDR3 DNA reads TGTGCCAGCAGCTTAGGACAGGGCTATGGCTACACCTTC. The full variable domain, in which reference TRBV7-2 and TRBJ1-2 provide the parts outside the CDR3, is GAGVSQSPSNKVTEKGKDVELRCDPISGHTALYWYRQSLGQGLEFLIYFQGNSAPDKSGLPSDRFSAERTGGSVSTLTIQRTQQEDSAVYLCASSLGQGYGYTFGSGTRLTVV.